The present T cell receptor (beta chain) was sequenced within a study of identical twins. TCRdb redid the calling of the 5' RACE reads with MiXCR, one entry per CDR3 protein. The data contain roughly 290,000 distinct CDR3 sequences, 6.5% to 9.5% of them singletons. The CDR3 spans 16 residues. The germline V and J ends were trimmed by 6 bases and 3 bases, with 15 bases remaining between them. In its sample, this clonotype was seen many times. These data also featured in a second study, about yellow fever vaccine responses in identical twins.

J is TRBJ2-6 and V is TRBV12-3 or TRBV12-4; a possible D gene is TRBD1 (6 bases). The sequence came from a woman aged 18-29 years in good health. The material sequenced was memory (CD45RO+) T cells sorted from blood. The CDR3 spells CASSTYRASGANVLTF. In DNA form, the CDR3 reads TGTGCCAGCAGCACTTACAGGGCTAGTGGGGCCAACGTCCTGACTTTC.